A single sample gave rise to the 25 T cell receptor beta chains below, sequenced in a study of OX40 agonist ivuxolimab in advanced cancers. Method: immunoSEQ multiplex PCR; TCRdb's copy keeps in-frame clones and lacks some. The sample holds 80,000 or so clones, approximately 85% seen once. The specimen was CD4+ or CD8+ T cells sorted from blood, collected in a trial of the OX40 agonist ivuxolimab. These receptors originate from an adult with an advanced solid tumor such as melanoma, head and neck, liver or kidney cancer.

V is TRBV2 and J is TRBJ1-5; D is possibly TRBD1 (6 bases). V was shortened by 7 bases and J by 7 bases, with 20 bases between the two germline ends. This CDR3 contains 15 residues. From germline, CDR1 is SNHLY and CDR2 FYNNEI. CDR3 region: CASKPPGGQGQPQHF. In DNA, the CDR3 is TGTGCCAGCAAACCCCCCGGGGGCCAAGGGCAGCCCCAGCATTTT.

This chain connects TRBV5-1 to TRBJ2-5, with D uncertain. Trimming removed 0 bases from V and 9 bases from J, with 12 bases in between. The CDR3 extends over 13 amino acids. CDR1 and CDR2 from the germline V gene are SGHRS and YFSETQ. CDR3 coding DNA: TGCGCCAGCAGCTTGGGGCCCGGTGAGTCCCAGTACTTC. It codes for CASSLGPGESQYF.

The chain has TRBV7-2 and TRBJ1-4; 7 bases match TRBD1. The CDR3 extends over 15 amino acids. J was trimmed by 4 bases and V by 5 bases; bases with no gene match: 7. From germline, CDR1 is SGHTA and CDR2 FQGNSA. The CDR3 region is CASSPPAGGNEKLFF. CDR3 nucleotides: TGTGCCAGCAGCCCGCCGGCAGGGGGTAATGAAAAACTGTTTTTT.

The chain carries TRBV19 and TRBJ1-1, with no clear D. The V end lost 5 bases, the J end lost 4 bases, and 11 bases lay between the germline ends. The length of the CDR3 is 13 residues. Per germline, CDR1 LNHDA and CDR2 SQIVND (reference sequence). The CDR3 nucleotides read TGTGCCAGTAGTTCCGGGCCGGGCACTGAAGCTTTCTTT. Translation: CASSSGPGTEAFF.

The chain carries TRBV19 and TRBJ1-5; D is undetermined. The CDR3 runs to 17 residues. Between the trimmed V and J ends, which lost 5 bases and 0 bases, there was a span of 17 bases. The germline V gene encodes CDR1 LNHDA and CDR2 SQIVND (reference sequence). Here the CDR3 reads CASSRSGREASNQPQHF. The DNA for the CDR3 is TGTGCCAGTAGTCGATCAGGTCGGGAGGCTAGCAATCAGCCCCAGCATTTT. The entire variable domain, with the rest obtained from reference TRBV19 and TRBJ1-5, is as follows: DGGITQSPKYLFRKEGQNVTLSCEQNLNHDAMYWYRQDPGQGLRLIYYSQIVNDFQKGDIAEGYSVSREKKESFPLTVTSAQKNPTAFYLCASSRSGREASNQPQHFGDGTRLSIL.

The chain combines TRBV28 with TRBJ2-2, with 9 bases matching TRBD1. The germline gives CDR1 MDHEN, CDR2 SYDVKM. The CDR3 runs 16 residues. V gave up 3 bases and J gave up 4 bases; unmatched junction bases: 6. The CDR3 DNA follows: TGTGCCAGCAGTTTGAACAGGGGGCAAGGCACCGGGGAGCTGTTTTTT. Residues: CASSLNRGQGTGELFF.

The CDR3 DNA follows: TGCGCCAGCAGCTTTGGCGGGACTAGCGCCGGTGAGCAGTTCTTC. As protein: CASSFGGTSAGEQFF. This sequence joins TRBV5-1 and TRBJ2-1, with TRBD2 identical over 10 bases. V trimming: 2 bases; J trimming: 9 bases; junction bases outside the gene matches: 8. Germline V gene lookup returns CDR1 SGHRS and CDR2 YFSETQ. The CDR3 loop spans 15 amino acids.

This clone was counted once. The chain has TRBV5-1 and TRBJ2-7; D might be TRBD1 or TRBD2, each matching 5 bases. The CDR3 loop spans 14 amino acids. Germline assignment: CDR1 SGHRS and CDR2 YFSETQ. The ends were cut back, 1 base at V and 3 bases at J, with 11 bases in the middle. In DNA, the CDR3 is TGCGCCAGCAGCTTGCGGGACGGCAGCTACGAGCAGTACTTC. It is translated as CASSLRDGSYEQYF.

The rearrangement uses TRBV9 and TRBJ2-1; TRBD2 might be the D (6 bases). Trimming left V 1 base short and J 0 bases short, with 8 bases between. The V gene's germline CDR1 is SGDLS and CDR2 YYNGEE. The length of the CDR3 is 15 residues. The CDR3 spells CASSVSGGSYNEQFF. The CDR3 nucleotides are TGTGCCAGCAGCGTATCCGGGGGCTCCTACAATGAGCAGTTCTTC. The variable domain in full, completed from reference TRBV9 and TRBJ2-1, reads DSGVTQTPKHLITATGQRVTLRCSPRSGDLSVYWYQQSLDQGLQFLIQYYNGEERAKGNILERFSAQQFPDLHSELNLSSLELGDSALYFCASSVSGGSYNEQFFGPGTRLTVL.

V is TRBV5-6 and J is TRBJ2-5, with D maybe TRBD1 (6 bases). V was clipped by 2 bases and J by 3 bases, with 14 bases between them. Germline lookup yields CDR1 SGHDT and CDR2 YYEEEE. The CDR3 extends over 15 amino acids. CDR3 sequence: CASSFPGHGKETQYF. The CDR3 DNA reads TGTGCCAGCAGCTTTCCGGGACACGGAAAAGAGACCCAGTACTTC.

The chain carries TRBV7-9 and TRBJ1-5; D not resolved. There are 17 residues in the CDR3. Between the trimmed V and J ends, which lost 1 base and 6 bases, there was a span of 19 bases. CDR1 is SEHNR, CDR2 FQNEAQ, per germline (reference sequence). Here the CDR3 reads CASSLELRSGPGQPQHF. The DNA of the CDR3 is TGTGCCAGCAGCTTAGAGCTCCGGTCCGGGCCCGGTCAGCCCCAGCATTTT.

V gene TRBV19 combines with J gene TRBJ1-1; 9 nucleotides align to TRBD1. CDR3 length equals 15 residues. V shed 6 bases, J shed 3 bases, and the junction held 8 bases outside the gene matches. CDR1 is LNHDA and CDR2 is SQIVND in the germline V gene (reference sequence). The CDR3 DNA sequence: TGTGCCAGTAGATTACAGGGGGCCGGTGACACTGAAGCTTTCTTT. Protein product: CASRLQGAGDTEAFF.

The chain couples TRBV7-9 to TRBJ1-2; D is undetermined. The CDR3 totals 12 residues. Germline V gene lookup returns CDR1 SEHNR and CDR2 FQNEAQ (reference sequence). V lost 1 base, J lost 7 bases, and 7 bases lay in between. Written as DNA, the CDR3 is TGTGCCAGCAGCTTAGAGGAGTCTGGCTACACCTTC. It encodes CASSLEESGYTF.

DNA for the CDR3: TGTGCCAGCAGTTTCCCGGGGACTCAGCCCCAGCATTTT. Residues: CASSFPGTQPQHF. This rearrangement joins TRBV28 to TRBJ1-5, with D perhaps TRBD1 (5 bases). V lost 3 bases to trimming and J lost 6 bases, with 9 bases between them. CDR3 size: 13 residues. The germline CDR1 and CDR2 sequences are MDHEN and SYDVKM.

This clone was counted once. The gene calls are TRBV10-3 and TRBJ2-2; D is possibly TRBD2 (6 bases). Trimming pared 4 bases from V and 1 base from J, leaving 13 bases between. CDR1 ENHRY and CDR2 SYGVKD come from the germline V gene. This CDR3 region has 16 residues. The CDR3 protein is CAISATGGWNTGELFF. CDR3 in DNA: TGTGCCATCAGTGCTACCGGGGGATGGAACACCGGGGAGCTGTTTTTT.

This chain links TRBV5-1 with TRBJ1-1; D perhaps matches TRBD1 (6 bases). CDR1 is SGHRS, CDR2 YFSETQ, per germline. V was clipped by 4 bases and J by 5 bases, with 18 bases between them. This CDR3 contains 15 residues. Here the CDR3 reads CASSPRGQPKTEAFF. The DNA of the CDR3 is TGCGCCAGCAGCCCGCGTGGACAGCCGAAGACTGAAGCTTTCTTT.

This rearrangement joins TRBV9 to TRBJ1-4; D is undetermined. CDR1 is SGDLS, CDR2 YYNGEE, per germline. The V gene lost 1 base and the J gene lost 8 bases, with 15 bases spanning the gap. The CDR3 loop spans 15 amino acids. The CDR3 DNA reads TGTGCCAGCAGCGTAAACTCCCTTTTGGGCGAAAAACTGTTTTTT. This sequence encodes CASSVNSLLGEKLFF.

The DNA for the CDR3 is TGTGCCAGCAGTTACTCCGCCCAGGGGTTGCCCCTCCACTTT. It encodes CASSYSAQGLPLHF. V and J are TRBV6-5 and TRBJ1-6, with D tentatively TRBD1 (6 bases). The V and J ends lost 0 bases and 13 bases respectively, with 13 bases between them. The CDR3 is 14 residues long. The germline V gene has CDR1 MNHEY and CDR2 SVGAGI.

The V and J genes are TRBV7-3 and TRBJ1-2; 7 bases are shared with TRBD1. The CDR3 is made up of 13 amino acids. Germline V CDR1 and CDR2: SGHTA, FQGTGA. V lost 0 bases and J lost 5; bases outside the gene matches: 0. CDR3 protein: CASSLTRGYGYTF. As DNA, the CDR3 is TGTGCCAGCAGCTTAACCAGGGGGTATGGCTACACCTTC.

The V gene is TRBV28, the J gene TRBJ2-7; 7 bases are a match to TRBD2. The CDR3 covers 15 residues. Trimming at V came to 3 bases and at J to 1 base, leaving 6 bases not matched to a gene. The germline V gene has CDR1 MDHEN and CDR2 SYDVKM. The CDR3 DNA sequence: TGTGCCAGCAGTTTCCCCCAGCGGGGATCCTACGAGCAGTACTTC. Encoded protein: CASSFPQRGSYEQYF.

The chain recombines TRBV5-1 with TRBJ2-3; the D call may be TRBD1 or TRBD2 (5 bases each). The CDR3 sequence is 16 residues long. V lost 0 bases to trimming and J lost 4 bases, with 15 bases between them. Germline-derived CDR1 and CDR2 are SGHRS and YFSETQ. The CDR3 nucleotides are TGCGCCAGCAGCTTGGTAGGATTGGGGGTCGCAGATACGCAGTATTTT. Protein: CASSLVGLGVADTQYF.

V and J are TRBV27 and TRBJ2-2, with 7 positions matching TRBD1. Germline values: CDR1 MNHEY, CDR2 SMNVEV (reference sequence). This CDR3 has 15 amino acids. After removal of 8 bases from V and 3 bases from J, the junction contained 9 bases not matched to a gene. As DNA, the CDR3 is TGTGCCAGCCGACTCCCAGGGGGTTACACCGGGGAGCTGTTTTTT. Translation: CASRLPGGYTGELFF.

The rearrangement uses TRBV7-6 and TRBJ1-3; 8 bases line up with TRBD1. The trim removed 4 bases at V and 4 bases at J, leaving 12 bases unmatched. Per the germline V gene, CDR1 is SGHVS and CDR2 is FNYEAQ. The CDR3 runs 17 residues. In DNA form, the CDR3 reads TGTGCCAGCAGCTCCCCGGGACAGGTTGAGGGGGGAAACACCATATATTTT. Translation: CASSSPGQVEGGNTIYF.

The genes are TRBV9 and TRBJ2-2, with 8 bases identical to TRBD2. The CDR3 loop spans 17 amino acids. Germline-derived CDR1 and CDR2 are SGDLS and YYNGEE. J was trimmed by 4 bases and V by 1 base; bases with no gene match: 9. CDR3 DNA: TGTGCCAGCAGCGTAACGACCGGGGGGGCGGGCACCGGGGAGCTGTTTTTT. It specifies CASSVTTGGAGTGELFF. The variable domain in full, completed from reference TRBV9 and TRBJ2-2, reads DSGVTQTPKHLITATGQRVTLRCSPRSGDLSVYWYQQSLDQGLQFLIQYYNGEERAKGNILERFSAQQFPDLHSELNLSSLELGDSALYFCASSVTTGGAGTGELFFGEGSRLTVL.

V and J are TRBV4-3 and TRBJ2-3; the D gene could be TRBD1 or TRBD2 (6 bases each). The V gene's germline CDR1 is LGHNA and CDR2 YSLEER. Trimming shortened V by 3 bases and J by 2 bases, and 12 bases separated the two germline ends. This CDR3 region has 15 residues. Here the CDR3 DNA reads TGCGCCAGCAGCCAGCGGGACAAACACACAGATACGCAGTATTTT. Protein product: CASSQRDKHTDTQYF.